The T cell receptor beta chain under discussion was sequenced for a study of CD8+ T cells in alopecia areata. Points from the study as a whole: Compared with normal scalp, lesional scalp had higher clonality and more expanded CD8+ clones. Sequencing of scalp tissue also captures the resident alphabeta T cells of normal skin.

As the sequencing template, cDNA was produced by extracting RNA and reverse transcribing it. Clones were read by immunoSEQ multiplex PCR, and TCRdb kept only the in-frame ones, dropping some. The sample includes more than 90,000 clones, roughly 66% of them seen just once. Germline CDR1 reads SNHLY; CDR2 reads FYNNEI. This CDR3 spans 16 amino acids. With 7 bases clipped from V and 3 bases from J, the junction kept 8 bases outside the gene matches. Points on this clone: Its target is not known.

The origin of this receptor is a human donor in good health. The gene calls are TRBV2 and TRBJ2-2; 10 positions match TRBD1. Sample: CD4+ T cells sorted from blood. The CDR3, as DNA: TGTGCCAGCACCCTGACAGGGGGCTTCTACACCGGGGAGCTGTTTTTT. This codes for CASTLTGGFYTGELFF.